This T cell receptor (beta chain) was captured by sequencing in a study of blood T cell repertoires in COVID-19. Study-level information: Collection of acute and convalescent COVID-19 samples took place in the United States, Italy and Spain.

TCRdb's table, derived via immunoSEQ multiplex PCR, lists solely in-frame clones and lacks some. The profile shows about 67,000 clones, 80% to 90% of them singletons. Germline-derived CDR1 and CDR2 are LGHNT and FRNRAP. The CDR3 runs to 15 residues. The ends were cut back, 4 bases at V and 3 bases at J, with 13 bases in the middle. The clonotype was recovered from a man in his forties or fifties with active COVID-19. The sequencing sample was made of peripheral blood. The chain has TRBV12-5 and TRBJ2-1; D gene ambiguous. The CDR3 coding sequence is TGTGCTAGTGGTTCGGAAACGAGGCTCTACAATGAGCAGTTCTTC. This sequence encodes CASGSETRLYNEQFF. The full variable domain, with the rest looked up from reference TRBV12-5 and TRBJ2-1, is DARVTQTPRHKVTEMGQEVTMRCQPILGHNTVFWYRQTMMQGLELLAYFRNRAPLDDSGMPKDRFSAEMPDATLATLKIQPSEPRDSAVYFCASGSETRLYNEQFFGPGTRLTVL.